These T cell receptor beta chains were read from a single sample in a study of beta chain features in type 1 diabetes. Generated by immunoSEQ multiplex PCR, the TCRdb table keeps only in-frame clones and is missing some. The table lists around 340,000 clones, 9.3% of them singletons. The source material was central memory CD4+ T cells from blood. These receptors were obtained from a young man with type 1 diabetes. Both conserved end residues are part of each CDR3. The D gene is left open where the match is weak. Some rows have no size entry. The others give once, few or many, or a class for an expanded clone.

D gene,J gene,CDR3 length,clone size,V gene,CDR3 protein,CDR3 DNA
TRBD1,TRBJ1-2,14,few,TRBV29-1,CSVGGQAFRYGYTF,TGCAGCGTTGGTGGACAGGCCTTTCGGTATGGCTACACCTTC
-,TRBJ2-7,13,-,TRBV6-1,CASRNRGGYEQYF,TGTGCCAGCAGAAATCGGGGTGGGTACGAGCAGTACTTC
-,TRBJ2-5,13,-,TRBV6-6,CASSIETGETQYF,TGTGCCAGCAGTATCGAGACAGGCGAGACCCAGTACTTC
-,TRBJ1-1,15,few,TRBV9,CASSGGQLMNTEAFF,TGTGCCAGCAGCGGAGGACAGCTTATGAACACTGAAGCTTTCTTT
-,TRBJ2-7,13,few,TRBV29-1,CSVRRTEGDEQYF,TGCAGCGTTCGAAGGACAGAGGGAGACGAGCAGTACTTC
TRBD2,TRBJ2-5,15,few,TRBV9,CASSVASGGKETQYF,TGTGCCAGCAGCGTAGCTAGCGGGGGTAAAGAGACCCAGTACTTC
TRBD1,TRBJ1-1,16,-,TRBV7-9,CASSPGGTGFDTEAFF,TGTGCCAGCAGCCCAGGCGGGACAGGGTTTGACACTGAAGCTTTCTTT
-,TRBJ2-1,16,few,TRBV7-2,CASSRGLARRDNEQFF,TGTGCCAGCAGCCGGGGGCTAGCGAGACGGGACAATGAGCAGTTCTTC
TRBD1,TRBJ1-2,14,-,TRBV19,CASSPRDRYYGYTF,TGTGCCAGTAGCCCTCGGGACAGATACTATGGCTACACCTTC
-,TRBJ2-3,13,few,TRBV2,CATSGGRTDTQYF,TGTGCCACCTCCGGGGGGCGCACAGATACGCAGTATTTT
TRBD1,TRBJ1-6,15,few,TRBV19,CASSTIGTANSPLHF,TGTGCCAGTAGTACTATCGGGACAGCAAATTCACCCCTCCACTTT
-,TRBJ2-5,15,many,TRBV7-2,CASSWTNRRQETQYF,TGTGCCAGCAGCTGGACGAACAGGCGCCAAGAGACCCAGTACTTC
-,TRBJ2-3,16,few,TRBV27,CASSLFSGFGTDTQYF,TGTGCCAGCAGTTTATTTTCCGGGTTCGGCACAGATACGCAGTATTTT
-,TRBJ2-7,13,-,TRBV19,CASSLGPTYEQYF,TGTGCCAGTAGCTTGGGACCGACTTACGAGCAGTACTTC
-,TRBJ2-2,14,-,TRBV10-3,CAISTGGGTGELFF,TGTGCCATCAGCACAGGGGGAGGGACCGGGGAGCTGTTTTTT
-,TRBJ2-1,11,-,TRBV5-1,CASSQLGEQFF,TGCGCCAGCAGCCAACTAGGTGAGCAGTTCTTC
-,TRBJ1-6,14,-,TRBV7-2,CASSLDRSDSPLHF,TGTGCCAGCAGCCTCGACAGGAGTGATTCACCCCTCCACTTT
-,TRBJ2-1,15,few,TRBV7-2,CASSLPGPSYNEQFF,TGTGCCAGCAGCTTACCGGGCCCCTCTTACAATGAGCAGTTCTTC
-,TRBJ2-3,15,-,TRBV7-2,CASSGGTKPADTQYF,TGTGCCAGCAGCGGAGGGACCAAACCGGCAGATACGCAGTATTTT
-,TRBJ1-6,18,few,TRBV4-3,CASSQETLQFSYNSPLHF,TGCGCCAGCAGCCAAGAAACACTTCAGTTCTCCTATAATTCACCCCTCCACTTT
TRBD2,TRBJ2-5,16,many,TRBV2,CASSPLSGGATETQYF,TGTGCCAGCAGTCCCCTTAGCGGGGGGGCCACGGAGACCCAGTACTTC
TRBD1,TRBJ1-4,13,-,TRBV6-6,CASSTSRQGGLFF,TGTGCCAGCAGTACCTCCCGACAGGGTGGTCTGTTTTTT
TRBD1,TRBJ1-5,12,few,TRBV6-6,CASRTGGQPQHF,TGTGCCAGCAGGACAGGGGGTCAGCCCCAGCATTTT
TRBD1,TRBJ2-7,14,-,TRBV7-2,CASSARTGSYEQYF,TGTGCCAGCAGCGCTCGGACAGGGTCCTACGAGCAGTACTTC
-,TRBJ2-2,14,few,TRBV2,CASRGEVATGELFF,TGTGCCAGCAGGGGGGAAGTCGCCACCGGGGAGCTGTTTTTT
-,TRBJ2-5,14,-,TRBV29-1,CSVEASSVGETQYF,TGCAGCGTTGAAGCTTCGAGCGTTGGCGAGACCCAGTACTTC
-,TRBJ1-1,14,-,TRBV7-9,CASSLAGGITEAFF,TGTGCCAGCAGCTTAGCAGGGGGGATCACTGAAGCTTTCTTT
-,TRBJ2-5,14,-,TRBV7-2,CASSPGHSSVTQYF,TGTGCCAGCAGCCCGGGACACTCCTCAGTGACCCAGTACTTC
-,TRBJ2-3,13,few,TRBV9,CASSVDRWDTQYF,TGTGCCAGCAGCGTAGATAGGTGGGATACGCAGTATTTT
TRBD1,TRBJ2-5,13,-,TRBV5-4,CASSTTGGETQYF,TGTGCCAGCAGCACAACAGGGGGAGAGACCCAGTACTTC
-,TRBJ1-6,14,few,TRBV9,CASSVGGREAPLHF,TGTGCCAGCAGCGTAGGGGGTAGGGAGGCACCCCTCCACTTT